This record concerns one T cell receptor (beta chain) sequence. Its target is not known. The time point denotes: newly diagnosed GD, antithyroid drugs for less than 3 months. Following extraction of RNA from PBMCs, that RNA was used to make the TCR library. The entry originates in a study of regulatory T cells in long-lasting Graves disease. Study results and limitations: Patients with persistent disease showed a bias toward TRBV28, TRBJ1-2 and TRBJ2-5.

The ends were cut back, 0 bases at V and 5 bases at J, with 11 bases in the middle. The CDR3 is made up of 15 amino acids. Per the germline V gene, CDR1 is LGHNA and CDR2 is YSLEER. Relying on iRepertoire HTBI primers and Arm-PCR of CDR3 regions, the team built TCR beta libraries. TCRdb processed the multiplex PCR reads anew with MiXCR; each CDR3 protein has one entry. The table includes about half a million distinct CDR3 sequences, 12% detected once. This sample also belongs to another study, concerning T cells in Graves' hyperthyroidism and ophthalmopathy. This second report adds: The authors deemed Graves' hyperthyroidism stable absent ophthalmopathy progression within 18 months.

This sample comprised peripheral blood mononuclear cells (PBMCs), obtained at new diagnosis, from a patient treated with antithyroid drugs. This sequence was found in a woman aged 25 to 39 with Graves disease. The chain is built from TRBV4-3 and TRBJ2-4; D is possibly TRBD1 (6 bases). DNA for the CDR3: TGCGCCAGCAGCCAAGACTTCAGGGGCCAAAACATTCAGTACTTC. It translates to CASSQDFRGQNIQYF.